Listed below are T cell receptor beta chains from one sample, sequenced in a study of early stage breast cancer tumors. Measured with immunoSEQ multiplex PCR; TCRdb has only the in-frame clones, and not every one. The sample has approximately 48,000 clones, 75% to 95% seen once. Material: blood. The receptors shown here come from a person aged 65 to 79 with breast cancer. Each CDR3 is given with its conserved first and last residue. D genes are given only for firm matches. Only part of the rows carry a size: once, few, many, or a class if the clone is expanded.

d_gene,len,j_gene,abundance,v_gene,CDR3aa,CDR3nt
-,13,TRBJ1-2,-,TRBV6-5,CASRIDSGYGYTF,TGTGCCAGCAGGATAGACAGTGGCTATGGCTACACCTTC
-,14,TRBJ2-6,-,TRBV5-1,CASSSGSGANVLTF,TGCGCCAGCAGTTCGGGCTCTGGGGCCAACGTCCTGACTTTC
TRBD1,14,TRBJ1-2,-,TRBV5-4,CASSRGTEATGYTF,TGTGCCAGCAGCAGGGGGACAGAGGCTACGGGCTACACCTTC
TRBD1,14,TRBJ1-1,-,TRBV6-5,CASSDRQGRAEAFF,TGTGCCAGCAGCGATCGACAGGGACGGGCTGAAGCTTTCTTT
-,12,TRBJ2-5,-,TRBV30,CAWRYIQETQYF,TGTGCCTGGAGGTATATCCAAGAGACCCAGTACTTC
-,15,TRBJ2-3,-,TRBV30,CARGGAHDSTDTQYF,TGTGCCCGAGGGGGGGCCCACGATAGCACAGATACGCAGTATTTT
TRBD2,16,TRBJ2-7,-,TRBV7-2,CASSLVVGGGANEQYF,TGTGCCAGCAGCTTAGTAGTAGGCGGGGGGGCCAACGAGCAGTACTTC
-,13,TRBJ2-5,-,TRBV7-6,CASSSTSRETQYF,TGTGCCAGCAGCTCTACCTCTAGGGAGACCCAGTACTTC
-,14,TRBJ2-7,-,TRBV6-6,CASNRDGGSYEQYF,TGTGCCAGCAACAGGGACGGGGGGTCCTACGAGCAGTACTTC
TRBD1,14,TRBJ1-2,few,TRBV27,CASSIDRAVSGYTF,TGTGCCAGCAGTATCGACAGGGCGGTCAGTGGCTACACCTTC
-,14,TRBJ1-5,-,TRBV28,CASGVRISNQPQHF,TGTGCCAGCGGTGTCAGAATTAGCAATCAGCCCCAGCATTTT
TRBD2,16,TRBJ2-1,-,TRBV5-6,CASSSLSGSRYNEQFF,TGTGCCAGCAGCTCTCTTAGCGGGAGTCGCTACAATGAGCAGTTCTTC
-,12,TRBJ1-5,few,TRBV28,CASSLPFQPQHF,TGTGCCAGCAGTTTACCGTTTCAGCCCCAGCATTTT
TRBD2,13,TRBJ2-1,-,TRBV15,CATSRERLAGLLF,TGTGCCACCAGCAGAGAAAGACTAGCGGGGCTTCTCTTC
TRBD1,14,TRBJ1-2,-,TRBV27,CASRPTGGGYGYTF,TGTGCCAGCAGGCCGACAGGGGGCGGGTATGGCTACACCTTC
TRBD2,15,TRBJ2-3,once,TRBV5-4,CATKTKREGTDTQYF,TGTGCCACTAAAACCAAGCGGGAGGGCACAGATACGCAGTATTTT
TRBD2,17,TRBJ2-7,-,TRBV5-1,CASSSWTARAGTYEQYF,TGCGCCAGCAGCTCATGGACGGCTAGAGCGGGGACCTACGAGCAGTACTTC
TRBD1,14,TRBJ1-2,-,TRBV6-5,CASRDGDRDYGYTF,TGTGCCAGCCGGGATGGGGACAGGGATTATGGCTACACCTTC
TRBD1,16,TRBJ1-4,-,TRBV28,CASSEPGQGTVGKLFF,TGTGCCAGCAGCGAACCGGGACAGGGAACGGTTGGAAAACTGTTTTTT
-,15,TRBJ2-3,once,TRBV6-6,CASSYSAPATDTQYF,TGTGCCAGCAGTTACTCGGCCCCTGCCACAGATACGCAGTATTTT
-,13,TRBJ2-7,-,TRBV30,CAWSRGPGYEQYF,TGTGCCTGGAGTCGCGGGCCTGGGTACGAGCAGTACTTC
TRBD1,14,TRBJ1-6,-,TRBV11-3,CASSLNRGNSPLHF,TGTGCCAGCAGCTTAAACAGGGGGAATTCACCCCTCCACTTT
-,16,TRBJ1-5,-,TRBV6-6,CASRVQAYALNQPQHF,TGTGCCAGCAGAGTCCAGGCCTACGCCTTAAATCAGCCCCAGCATTTT
-,13,TRBJ1-1,once,TRBV12-5,CASGLGQDFEAFF,TGTGCTAGTGGTTTGGGGCAGGATTTTGAAGCTTTCTTT
-,12,TRBJ1-1,-,TRBV6-1,CASSELGGEAFF,TGTGCCAGCAGTGAATTAGGGGGGGAGGCTTTCTTT
TRBD1,15,TRBJ1-4,-,TRBV5-4,CASSRQQGADEKLFF,TGTGCCAGCAGCCGACAACAGGGGGCGGATGAAAAACTGTTTTTT
TRBD2,15,TRBJ2-1,-,TRBV5-1,CASSWTSGAKNEQFF,TGCGCCAGCAGCTGGACTAGCGGGGCAAAGAATGAGCAGTTCTTC
-,15,TRBJ2-2,-,TRBV7-2,CASSLQRTDTGELFF,TGTGCCAGCAGCCTCCAGCGGACGGACACCGGGGAGCTGTTTTTT
TRBD1,16,TRBJ1-4,-,TRBV5-6,CASSLPRQGAQEKLFF,TGTGCCAGCAGCCTACCGAGACAGGGGGCGCAGGAAAAACTGTTTTTT
-,14,TRBJ1-1,-,TRBV7-9,CASSVDSMNTEAFF,TGTGCCAGCAGCGTAGACAGCATGAACACTGAAGCTTTCTTT
TRBD1,16,TRBJ1-6,-,TRBV4-1,CASSHGTGGLTSPLHF,TGCGCCAGCAGCCATGGGACAGGGGGTCTAACTTCACCCCTCCACTTT
TRBD1,17,TRBJ2-1,-,TRBV11-1,CASSLSGGQGPYNEQFF,TGTGCCAGCAGCCTATCCGGGGGACAGGGTCCCTACAATGAGCAGTTCTTC
TRBD1,15,TRBJ2-1,-,TRBV5-1,CASSPTTGETDRGFF,TGCGCCAGCAGCCCAACAACCGGGGAAACCGACAGGGGGTTCTTC
-,13,TRBJ2-7,-,TRBV10-3,CAIRSGHAEEQYF,TGTGCCATCAGATCCGGACACGCTGAGGAGCAGTACTTC
-,14,TRBJ2-1,-,TRBV11-3,CASSLTLVSPEQFF,TGTGCCAGCAGCTTAACACTAGTCTCCCCTGAGCAGTTCTTC
TRBD1,20,TRBJ2-6,-,TRBV27,CASRTGLGGQGPSGANVLTF,TGTGCCAGCAGAACTGGGTTGGGAGGACAGGGACCCTCTGGGGCCAACGTCCTGACTTTC
-,16,TRBJ1-6,-,TRBV6-5,CASSYSRTGYDSPLHF,TGTGCCAGCAGTTACTCCCGAACAGGGTATGATTCACCCCTCCACTTT
TRBD2,14,TRBJ2-1,-,TRBV5-6,CASSFGTRAVEQFF,TGTGCCAGCAGCTTCGGGACTAGGGCTGTCGAGCAGTTCTTC
TRBD1,12,TRBJ2-5,-,TRBV7-2,CASSSRGQTQYF,TGTGCCAGCAGCTCCAGGGGGCAGACCCAGTACTTC
TRBD2,20,TRBJ2-5,-,TRBV9,CASSVAGLARVGGEQETQYF,TGTGCCAGCAGCGTAGCTGGACTAGCGCGCGTAGGGGGGGAGCAAGAGACCCAGTACTTC
-,12,TRBJ2-7,-,TRBV2,CASRRQGNEQYF,TGTGCCAGCAGACGGCAGGGGAACGAGCAGTACTTC
TRBD2,14,TRBJ2-7,-,TRBV6-5,CASSLGLALYEQYF,TGTGCCAGCAGCTTGGGACTAGCTCTCTACGAGCAGTACTTC
-,12,TRBJ1-5,-,TRBV2,CASSRTNQPQHF,TGTGCCAGCAGCCGCACAAATCAGCCCCAGCATTTT
-,15,TRBJ1-4,-,TRBV23-1,CASTPPWRAREKLFF,TGCGCCAGCACCCCTCCATGGAGGGCGCGTGAAAAACTGTTTTTT
-,14,TRBJ2-5,-,TRBV7-7,CASSPTVAGETQYF,TGTGCTAGCAGCCCTACAGTGGCAGGAGAGACCCAGTACTTC